The 28 T cell receptor beta chains given below trace back to one sample, sequenced in a study of cytomegalovirus exposure and HLA in healthy donors. Profiling relied on immunoSEQ multiplex PCR, and the TCRdb table lists in-frame clones only, not all of them. This sample carries around 75,000 clones, around four fifths of them seen once, and the ten largest clones take about 3%. Sequenced input: PBMCs. Receptors were obtained from a man under 40 in good health and CMV-seronegative.

In its sample, this clone was seen a few times. V usage is TRBV11-3 and J usage is TRBJ2-2; D remains ambiguous. The V end was cut by 2 bases, the J end by 6 bases, with 4 bases between. CDR3 length: 12 residues. Germline assignment: CDR1 SGHNT and CDR2 YENEEA. CDR3 in amino acids: CASSLSSGELFF. The CDR3, as DNA: TGTGCCAGCAGCTTATCTTCCGGGGAGCTGTTTTTT.

The rearrangement joins TRBV9 to TRBJ2-2; 11 bases are shared with TRBD1. Germline V CDR1 and CDR2: SGDLS, YYNGEE. Losses at the gene ends were 2 bases for V and 8 bases for J; bases not matched to a gene: 17. This CDR3 has 19 amino acids. The CDR3 bases are TGTGCCAGCAGCGTCTCTCCCGTGGGGACAGGGGGTTCAGGTGGGGAGCTGTTTTTT. This encodes CASSVSPVGTGGSGGELFF.

The V and J genes are TRBV5-4 and TRBJ2-1; TRBD1 is a possible D gene (5 bases). V was pared by 4 bases and J by 0 bases, with 11 bases between. This CDR3 has 15 amino acids. CDR1 is SGHNT, CDR2 YYREEE, per germline (reference sequence). Written as DNA, the CDR3 is TGTGCCAGCAGCCCGTCAGGGCGCTCCTACAATGAGCAGTTCTTC. It is translated as CASSPSGRSYNEQFF.

This chain joins TRBV27 and TRBJ2-1, with 8 bases fitting TRBD2. V was pared by 3 bases and J by 7 bases, with 14 bases of the junction left unmatched. The germline V gene encodes CDR1 MNHEY and CDR2 SMNVEV (reference sequence). This CDR3 has 17 amino acids. DNA of the CDR3: TGTGCCAGCAGTTTTTCGGCGGGAGGCAGGTATGGGAATGAGCAGTTCTTC. Translation gives CASSFSAGGRYGNEQFF.

This chain links TRBV7-8 with TRBJ2-1; D perhaps matches TRBD2 (5 bases). The ends were cut back, 5 bases at V and 9 bases at J, with 23 bases in the middle. Per germline, CDR1 SGHVS and CDR2 FQNEAQ. The CDR3 is made up of 16 amino acids. In DNA, the CDR3 is TGTGCCAGCAGCCCGCGGACCAGGAGGTTGGGCCCTGAGCAGTTCTTC. It codes for CASSPRTRRLGPEQFF.

The chain carries TRBV7-7 and TRBJ2-5, with 9 bases lining up with TRBD1. The CDR3 runs 14 residues. CDR1 is SSHAT and CDR2 is FNYEAQ in the germline V gene (reference sequence). V gave up 5 bases and J gave up 6 bases; unmatched junction bases: 7. CDR3 in amino acids: CASSPVTGGKTQYF. The CDR3 DNA reads as TGTGCCAGCAGCCCGGTGACAGGGGGAAAGACCCAGTACTTC.

The V gene is TRBV5-4, the J gene TRBJ1-2; D possibly corresponds to TRBD1 (5 bases). The germline V gene has CDR1 SGHNT and CDR2 YYREEE (reference sequence). CDR3 size: 16 residues. Trimming removed 0 bases from V and 4 bases from J, with 16 bases in between. CDR3 DNA: TGTGCCAGCAGCTTGGCTGGGGGGTCTAATGGCTATGGCTACACCTTC. As protein: CASSLAGGSNGYGYTF.

This chain uses TRBV6-6 with TRBJ1-1, with a tentative D call TRBD1 (5 bases). Trimming cost V 1 base and J 1 base, with 10 bases left between them. Germline V gene data show CDR1 as MNHNY and CDR2 as SVGAGI (reference sequence). This CDR3 has 15 amino acids. The chain's CDR3 is CASSYWGEANTEAFF. CDR3 nucleotides: TGTGCCAGCAGTTACTGGGGGGAAGCGAACACTGAAGCTTTCTTT.

The CDR3 bases are TGTGCCAGCAGCTTCCGGGACATAGAAGAAAAACTGTTTTTT. This gives the protein CASSFRDIEEKLFF. The rearrangement links TRBV7-9 to TRBJ1-4, with D tentatively TRBD1 (6 bases). This CDR3 is 14 amino acids long. Germline-derived CDR1 and CDR2 are SEHNR and FQNEAQ (reference sequence). Trimming cost V 3 bases and J 8 bases, with 13 bases left between them.

CDR3 in amino acids: CASSQDPGVGEPQHF. The CDR3, as DNA: TGCGCCAGCAGCCAAGATCCCGGGGTCGGGGAGCCCCAGCATTTT. The J gene is TRBJ1-5, the V gene TRBV4-1; D is ambiguous. The V and J ends lost 0 bases and 8 bases respectively, with 14 bases between them. CDR1 MGHRA and CDR2 YSYEKL come from the germline V gene. This CDR3 region has 15 residues.

V and J are TRBV9 and TRBJ2-1; D ambiguous. CDR3 length equals 11 residues. V lost 7 bases to trimming and J lost 4 bases, with 6 bases between them. Looked up from germline, CDR1 is SGDLS and CDR2 is YYNGEE. CDR3 amino acids: CASGPYNEQFF. CDR3 DNA sequence: TGTGCCAGCGGGCCTTACAATGAGCAGTTCTTC.

The chain recombines TRBV13 with TRBJ2-7, with 8 bases lining up with TRBD1. V was clipped by 2 bases and J by 2 bases; unmatched bases: 11. The CDR3 is 17 amino acids. Looked up from germline, CDR1 is PRHDT and CDR2 is FYEKMQ (reference sequence). CDR3 in DNA: TGTGCCAGCAGCTTAAGGGACAGGATGGGACCCCCCTACGAGCAGTACGTC. Its translation: CASSLRDRMGPPYEQYV.

The J gene is TRBJ2-5, the V gene TRBV7-3, with 11 bases aligning to TRBD2. CDR1 and CDR2 (germline): SGHTA, FQGTGA. Losses at the gene ends were 3 bases for V and 7 bases for J; bases not matched to a gene: 4. The CDR3 extends over 14 amino acids. The CDR3 nucleotides are TGTGCCAGCAGCTTTACTAGCGGGGGTGCGACCCAGTACTTC. This translates into CASSFTSGGATQYF.

This rearrangement joins TRBV7-9 to TRBJ2-1; TRBD1 aligns across 9 bases. The CDR3 spans 14 residues. Germline CDR1 SEHNR, CDR2 FQNEAQ (reference sequence). The junction had 9 bases not matched to a gene; V was cut back by 5 bases and J by 10 bases. The CDR3: CASSAGTGIREQFF. CDR3 nucleotides: TGTGCCAGCAGCGCCGGGACAGGGATTCGGGAGCAGTTCTTC.

This chain uses TRBV30 with TRBJ2-2, with 9 bases fitting TRBD1. Trimming at V came to 3 bases and at J to 0 bases, leaving 11 bases not matched to a gene. Germline CDR1 and CDR2: GTSNPN and SVGIG (reference sequence). The CDR3 consists of 18 residues. The CDR3 nucleotides read TGTGCCTGGAGGGGACCGGGACAGGGATTCGCGAACACCGGGGAGCTGTTTTTT. Protein: CAWRGPGQGFANTGELFF. Using reference TRBV30 and TRBJ2-2 for the parts outside the CDR3, the full variable domain is SQTIHQWPATLVQPVGSPLSLECTVEGTSNPNLYWYRQAAGRGLQLLFYSVGIGQISSEVPQNLSASRPQDRQFILSSKKLLLSDSGFYLCAWRGPGQGFANTGELFFGEGSRLTVL.

This chain uses TRBV27 with TRBJ2-1; TRBD2 might be the D (5 bases). The CDR3 totals 13 residues. V was clipped by 8 bases and J by 4 bases, with 12 bases between them. Germline V gene sequence: CDR1 MNHEY, CDR2 SMNVEV (reference sequence). The CDR3 loop reads CASRLAMYNEQFF. DNA of the CDR3: TGTGCCAGCCGGCTAGCAATGTACAATGAGCAGTTCTTC.

This clone was seen only a few times. This chain links TRBV7-9 with TRBJ1-5, with D possibly TRBD1 on 5 matching bases. The CDR3 extends over 15 amino acids. V gave up 5 bases and J gave up 4 bases, with 15 bases separating them. Germline V CDR1 and CDR2: SEHNR, FQNEAQ (reference sequence). The CDR3 DNA reads as TGTGCCAGCAGCCCGCGGGGGGTAGGGAATCAGCCCCAGCATTTT. Protein: CASSPRGVGNQPQHF. Looking up the rest from reference TRBV7-9 and TRBJ1-5 gives the full variable domain: DTGVSQNPRHKITKRGQNVTFRCDPISEHNRLYWYRQTLGQGPEFLTYFQNEAQLEKSRLLSDRFSAERPKGSFSTLEIQRTEQGDSAMYLCASSPRGVGNQPQHFGDGTRLSIL.

The V gene is TRBV11-1, the J gene TRBJ2-1, with TRBD1 identical over 9 bases. Germline assignment: CDR1 SGHAT and CDR2 FQDESV (reference sequence). The CDR3 runs to 13 residues. V was pared by 5 bases and J by 8 bases, with 4 bases of the junction left unmatched. This CDR3 reads CASSPWTGDEQFF. CDR3 bases: TGTGCCAGCAGCCCCTGGACAGGGGATGAGCAGTTCTTC.

This clone occurred a few times. This chain connects TRBV6-5 to TRBJ1-5, with D unresolved. Germline CDR1 and CDR2: MNHEY and SVGAGI. The CDR3 contains 14 residues. Trimming cost V 4 bases and J 4 bases, with 11 bases left between them. For the CDR3, the DNA is TGTGCCAGCAGTTCCCATGACGGGAATCAGCCCCAGCATTTT. Translating it yields CASSSHDGNQPQHF.

CDR3 residues: CASSEMRNTGELFF. The CDR3 nucleotides read TGTGCCAGCAGTGAAATGAGGAACACCGGGGAGCTGTTTTTT. The chain has TRBV25-1 and TRBJ2-2; D is ambiguous. The CDR3 is 14 residues long. The V gene's germline CDR1 is MGHDK and CDR2 SYGVNS. Trimming left V 2 bases short and J 1 base short, with 5 bases between.

The chain couples TRBV5-1 to TRBJ2-3; the D gene is possibly TRBD2 (5 bases). The CDR3 sequence is 12 residues long. V lost 5 bases and J 5 bases, leaving 9 bases between the germline ends. Per germline, CDR1 SGHRS and CDR2 YFSETQ. The CDR3 here is CASRFGGDTQYF. The CDR3, as DNA: TGCGCCAGCAGATTTGGAGGAGATACGCAGTATTTT. The entire variable domain, with the rest obtained from reference TRBV5-1 and TRBJ2-3, is as follows: KAGVTQTPRYLIKTRGQQVTLSCSPISGHRSVSWYQQTPGQGLQFLFEYFSETQRNKGNFPGRFSGRQFSNSRSEMNVSTLELGDSALYLCASRFGGDTQYFGPGTRLTVL.

The V and J genes are TRBV27 and TRBJ1-1; unclear D gene. The CDR3 runs to 14 residues. Trimming removed 2 bases from V and 1 base from J, with 8 bases in between. Germline CDR1 MNHEY, CDR2 SMNVEV (reference sequence). The CDR3 nucleotides are TGTGCCAGCAGTTTACGTACACCGAACACTGAAGCTTTCTTT. Amino acids: CASSLRTPNTEAFF.

V and J are TRBV28 and TRBJ2-5, with 11 bases matching TRBD2. Germline loops: CDR1 MDHEN, CDR2 SYDVKM. The V and J ends lost 6 bases and 4 bases, in that order; junction bases with no gene match: 10. CDR3 size: 16 residues. The CDR3 sequence is CASSLLAGETGETQYF. For the CDR3, the DNA is TGTGCCAGCAGCCTACTAGCGGGGGAGACTGGAGAGACCCAGTACTTC.

This clone was picked up one time. The chain uses TRBV29-1 and TRBJ1-2; 8 bases are shared with TRBD1. With 6 bases clipped from V and 3 bases from J, the junction kept 9 bases outside the gene matches. The CDR3 contains 14 residues. In germline, CDR1 is SQVTM, CDR2 ANQGSEA. The CDR3 coding sequence is TGCAGCGTGATTCTGACAGGGGATGACTATGGCTACACCTTC. Amino acid sequence: CSVILTGDDYGYTF.

The chain uses TRBV10-3 and TRBJ1-1, with 8 bases that match TRBD1. V lost 0 bases to trimming and J lost 5 bases; unmatched junction nucleotides: 14. From germline, CDR1 is ENHRY and CDR2 SYGVKD. This CDR3 is 18 amino acids long. The CDR3 is CAISESPGQGGRRTEAFF. The CDR3 region has the DNA TGTGCCATCAGTGAGTCTCCTGGACAGGGAGGTCGAAGAACTGAAGCTTTCTTT.

This clone turned up a few times. The rearrangement links TRBV7-9 to TRBJ2-7, with TRBD2 identical over 10 bases. The CDR3 has 14 residues. The germline V gene encodes CDR1 SEHNR and CDR2 FQNEAQ (reference sequence). Trimming at V came to 3 bases and at J to 5 bases, leaving 4 bases not matched to a gene. Written as DNA, the CDR3 is TGTGCCAGCAGCTTTAGCGGGGGGCGCAACGAGCAGTACTTC. It is translated as CASSFSGGRNEQYF.

CDR3 sequence (DNA): TGTGCCAGCAGCTTAGCCGGACAGGCGTCCGAGCAGTTCTTC. This gives the protein CASSLAGQASEQFF. The rearrangement joins TRBV7-2 to TRBJ2-1, with 7 bases that match TRBD1. CDR1 and CDR2 from the germline V gene are SGHTA and FQGNSA. The ends lost 0 bases at V and 10 bases at J; junction bases unmatched: 6. The CDR3 is made up of 14 amino acids.

This chain links TRBV5-1 with TRBJ1-3; a possible D gene is TRBD1 (6 bases). Trimming stripped 3 bases from V and 2 bases from J, with 9 bases between. CDR1 is SGHRS, CDR2 YFSETQ, per germline. The CDR3 loop spans 14 amino acids. The CDR3 DNA follows: TGCGCCAGCAGCTACAGGGAACCTGGAAACACCATATATTTT. It specifies CASSYREPGNTIYF.